The 18 T cell receptor beta chains below were found in one sample sequenced in a study of T cells in Graves' hyperthyroidism and ophthalmopathy. Authors of the study amplified TCR beta CDR3 regions from RNA transcripts. The primer set for the first-round RT-PCR of the TCR CDR3 was HTBI. TCRdb re-called the multiplex PCR reads through MiXCR, storing one row per CDR3 protein. The repertoire holds hundreds of thousands of distinct CDR3 sequences, with less than 15% as singletons. Sequenced sample: blood. The receptors here all came from a young woman with Graves' hyperthyroidism.

This clonotype was found many times. This chain connects TRBV13 to TRBJ2-2; 11 bases map to TRBD2. Germline V lookup: CDR1 PRHDT, CDR2 FYEKMQ (reference sequence). CDR3 length: 16 residues. Trimming at V came to 5 bases and at J to 2 bases, leaving 4 bases not matched to a gene. Written as DNA, the CDR3 is TGTGCCAGCAGCCCTCTAGCGGGAGGTAACACCGGGGAGCTGTTTTTT. This codes for CASSPLAGGNTGELFF.

This clonotype was seen a handful of times. This chain connects TRBV5-1 to TRBJ2-2, with TRBD1 identical over 9 bases. The CDR3 runs 17 residues. Germline lookup yields CDR1 SGHRS and CDR2 YFSETQ. V was pared by 5 bases and J by 4 bases, with 12 bases of the junction left unmatched. The CDR3 protein is CASRERNRGHGTGELFF. Here the CDR3 DNA reads TGCGCCAGCAGAGAACGAAACAGGGGGCACGGCACCGGGGAGCTGTTTTTT.

The sample holds many counts of this clonotype. The rearrangement links TRBV9 to TRBJ1-1; D remains ambiguous. Germline V CDR1 and CDR2: SGDLS, YYNGEE. CDR3 length: 13 amino acids. V lost 0 bases to trimming and J lost 5 bases, with 8 bases between them. In DNA form, the CDR3 reads TGTGCCAGCAGCGTAGCTATGTATACTGAAGCTTTCTTT. It encodes CASSVAMYTEAFF. The full variable domain, completed using reference TRBV9 and TRBJ1-1, is DSGVTQTPKHLITATGQRVTLRCSPRSGDLSVYWYQQSLDQGLQFLIQYYNGEERAKGNILERFSAQQFPDLHSELNLSSLELGDSALYFCASSVAMYTEAFFGQGTRLTVV.

There are a few counts of this clonotype. V gene TRBV27 combines with J gene TRBJ1-4; TRBD1 matches at 9 bases. V gave up 8 bases and J gave up 0 bases; unmatched junction bases: 7. This CDR3 has 16 amino acids. Germline V CDR1 and CDR2: MNHEY, SMNVEV (reference sequence). The CDR3: CASFGTGPATNEKLFF. The CDR3 region has the DNA TGTGCCAGCTTTGGGACAGGGCCCGCAACTAATGAAAAACTGTTTTTT.

This clonotype appeared many times. V is TRBV12-3 or TRBV12-4 and J is TRBJ1-1, with 7 bases aligning to TRBD1. This CDR3 region has 19 residues. The V and J ends lost 7 bases and 6 bases, in that order; junction bases with no gene match: 26. In DNA, the CDR3 is TGTGCCAGCAAACCATCCTCGTGGACCCGACAGGGCGGAAACCCTGAAGCTTTCTTT. Its protein product is CASKPSSWTRQGGNPEAFF.

The chain recombines TRBV6-1 with TRBJ2-7; maybe TRBD1 (5 bases). V lost 4 bases and J 7 bases, leaving 11 bases between the germline ends. The CDR3 covers 12 residues. Germline V CDR1 and CDR2: MNHNS, SASEGT. CDR3 loop: CASSAQGWEQYF. The CDR3 DNA reads as TGTGCCAGCAGTGCCCAGGGATGGGAGCAGTACTTC.

This clonotype occurred many times. The V and J genes are TRBV7-2 and TRBJ1-5; D possibly corresponds to TRBD1 (6 bases). Germline loops: CDR1 SGHTA, CDR2 FQGNSA. V was pared by 2 bases and J by 5 bases, with 13 bases between. There are 15 residues in the CDR3. The CDR3 sequence: CASSLIGGEDQPQHF. CDR3 bases: TGTGCCAGCAGCTTAATTGGGGGCGAGGATCAGCCCCAGCATTTT.

This clonotype appeared a few times. The chain employs TRBV19 and TRBJ1-3; D is unclear. CDR1 LNHDA and CDR2 SQIVND come from the germline V gene (reference sequence). The CDR3 has 13 residues. The V end lost 8 bases, the J end lost 3 bases, and 11 bases lay between the germline ends. CDR3 sequence: CASSLPDGNTIYF. CDR3 coding DNA: TGTGCCAGTTCCCTCCCAGATGGAAACACCATATATTTT.

This clonotype was seen more than once but under ten times. The chain joins TRBV7-2 to TRBJ2-7; unclear D gene. Trimming stripped 4 bases from V and 2 bases from J, with 6 bases between. Germline CDR1 is SGHTA and CDR2 is FQGNSA. This CDR3 contains 12 residues. CDR3 bases: TGTGCCAGCAGCTGGGGTACCTACGAGCAGTACTTC. Its protein product is CASSWGTYEQYF.

The sample holds many counts of this clonotype. The gene calls are TRBV12-3 or TRBV12-4 and TRBJ1-5; D call uncertain. The V end lost 2 bases, the J end lost 2 bases, and 16 bases lay between the germline ends. This CDR3 is 17 amino acids long. CDR3 in DNA: TGTGCCAGCAGTTTACGATTTGACCTTCAGGGCAATCAGCCCCAGCATTTT. This sequence encodes CASSLRFDLQGNQPQHF.

This chain links TRBV9 with TRBJ2-1, with D possibly matching TRBD2 (5 bases). Germline V lookup: CDR1 SGDLS, CDR2 YYNGEE. V lost 2 bases and J lost 2, with 14 bases in between. The CDR3 consists of 16 residues. CDR3 sequence (DNA): TGTGCCAGCAGCGTGGGAACGCGGGTCCCCTACAATGAGCAGTTCTTC. This encodes CASSVGTRVPYNEQFF.

This clonotype has at least ten counts. This chain joins TRBV20-1 and TRBJ2-5; tentatively, D is TRBD2 (6 bases). Trimming removed 3 bases at V and 5 bases at J, with 19 bases between. The length of the CDR3 is 15 residues. Germline lookup yields CDR1 DFQATT and CDR2 SNEGSKA (reference sequence). CDR3 loop: CSASGRAGKGETQYF. CDR3 nucleotide sequence: TGCAGTGCTAGTGGTAGGGCGGGAAAAGGCGAGACCCAGTACTTC.

This rearrangement joins TRBV20-1 to TRBJ1-3; TRBD1 is a possible D gene (6 bases). The V end was cut by 3 bases, the J end by 0 bases, with 9 bases between. CDR1 is DFQATT and CDR2 is SNEGSKA in the germline V gene (reference sequence). The CDR3 loop spans 14 amino acids. The CDR3 sequence is CSASKGVSGNTIYF. CDR3 coding DNA: TGCAGTGCTAGTAAGGGGGTCTCTGGAAACACCATATATTTT.

In this sample, this clonotype turned up a few times. The chain couples TRBV12-3 or TRBV12-4 to TRBJ2-7, with 12 bases matching TRBD2. J gave up 3 bases and V 4 bases, and 7 bases lay outside the gene matches. The length of the CDR3 is 16 residues. For the CDR3, the DNA is TGTGCCAGCAGTTCTCCCGGACTAGCGGGACACTACGAGCAGTACTTC. This encodes CASSSPGLAGHYEQYF.

This clonotype came up a few times. The chain has TRBV9 and TRBJ1-2; the match to TRBD1 covers 7 bases. The junction had 6 bases not matched to a gene; V was cut back by 3 bases and J by 4 bases. The CDR3 is 14 residues long. Germline CDR1 is SGDLS and CDR2 is YYNGEE. As DNA, the CDR3 is TGTGCCAGCAGCGCGCGAGACAGGGTCTATGGCTACACCTTC. This codes for CASSARDRVYGYTF.

Remarks on this clonotype: A much larger clonotype is one base distant, so this may be a read error. V is TRBV7-9 and J is TRBJ1-6; no reliable D call. Germline CDR1 is SEHNR and CDR2 is FQNEAQ (reference sequence). The CDR3 extends over 15 amino acids. The V gene lost 8 bases and the J gene lost 6 bases, with 17 bases spanning the gap. CDR3 in amino acids: CASGISPAPNSPLHF. Written as DNA, the CDR3 is TGTGCCAGCGGCATCAGTCCAGCGCCTAATTCACCCCTCCACTTT.

The genes are TRBV12-3 or TRBV12-4 and TRBJ2-1; D is perhaps TRBD2 (5 bases). The CDR3 loop spans 13 amino acids. V was shortened by 7 bases and J by 9 bases, with 16 bases between the two germline ends. CDR3 region: CASTITSLLEQFF. CDR3 sequence (DNA): TGTGCCAGCACTATAACTAGTTTACTTGAGCAGTTCTTC.

This clonotype appeared many times. The CDR3 loop reads CASSPGPPGAFF. The CDR3 nucleotides are TGTGCCAGCAGCCCGGGACCCCCGGGAGCTTTCTTT. The chain couples TRBV2 to TRBJ1-1; D may be TRBD1 (5 bases). The V and J ends lost 6 bases and 10 bases respectively, with 15 bases between them. Per the germline V gene, CDR1 is SNHLY and CDR2 is FYNNEI. This CDR3 is built from 12 residues.